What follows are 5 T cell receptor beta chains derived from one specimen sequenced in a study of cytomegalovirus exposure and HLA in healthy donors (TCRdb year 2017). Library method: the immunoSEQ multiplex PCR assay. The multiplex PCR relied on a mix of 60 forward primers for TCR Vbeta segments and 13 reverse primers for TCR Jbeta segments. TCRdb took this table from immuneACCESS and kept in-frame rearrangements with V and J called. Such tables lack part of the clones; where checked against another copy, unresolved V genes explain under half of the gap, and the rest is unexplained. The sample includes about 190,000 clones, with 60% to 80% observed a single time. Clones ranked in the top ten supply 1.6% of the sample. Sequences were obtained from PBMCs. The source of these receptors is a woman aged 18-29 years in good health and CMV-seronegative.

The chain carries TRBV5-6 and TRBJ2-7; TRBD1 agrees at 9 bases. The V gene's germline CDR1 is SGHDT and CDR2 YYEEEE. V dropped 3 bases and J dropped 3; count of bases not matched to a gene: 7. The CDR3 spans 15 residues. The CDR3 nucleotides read TGTGCCAGCAGCTCTAACAGGGGGCCGGGCTACGAGCAGTACTTC. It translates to CASSSNRGPGYEQYF.

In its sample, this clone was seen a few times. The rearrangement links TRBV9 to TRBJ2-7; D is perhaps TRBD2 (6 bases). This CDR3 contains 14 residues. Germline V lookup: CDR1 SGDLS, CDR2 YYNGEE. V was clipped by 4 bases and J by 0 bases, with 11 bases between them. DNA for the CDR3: TGTGCCAGCAGCCGGGACGGGAGCTCCTACGAGCAGTACTTC. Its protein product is CASSRDGSSYEQYF.

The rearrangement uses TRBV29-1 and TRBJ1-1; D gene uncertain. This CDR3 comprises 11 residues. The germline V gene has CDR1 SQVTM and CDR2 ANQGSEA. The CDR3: CGTGINTEAFF. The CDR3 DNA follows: TGCGGAACCGGGATCAACACTGAAGCTTTCTTT. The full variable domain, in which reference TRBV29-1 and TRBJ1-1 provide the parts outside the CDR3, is SAVISQKPSRDICQRGTSLTIQCQVDSQVTMMFWYRQQPGQSLTLIATANQGSEATYESGFVIDKFPISRPNLTFSTLTVSNMSPEDSSIYLCGTGINTEAFFGQGTRLTVV.

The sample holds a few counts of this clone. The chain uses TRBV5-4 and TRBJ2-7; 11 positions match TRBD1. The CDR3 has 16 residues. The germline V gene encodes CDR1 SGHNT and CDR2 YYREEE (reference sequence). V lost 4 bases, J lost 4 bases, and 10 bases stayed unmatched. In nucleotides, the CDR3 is TGTGCCAGCAGCCCAAAAGGACAGGGGGCTGCTTACGAGCAGTACTTC. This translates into CASSPKGQGAAYEQYF.

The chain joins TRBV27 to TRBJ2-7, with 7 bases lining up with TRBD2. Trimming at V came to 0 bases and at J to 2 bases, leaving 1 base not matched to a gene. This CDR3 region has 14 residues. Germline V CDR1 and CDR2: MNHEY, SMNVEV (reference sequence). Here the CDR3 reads CASSLSSGTYEQYF. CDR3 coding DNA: TGTGCCAGCAGTTTATCCAGCGGGACCTACGAGCAGTACTTC.